This T cell receptor beta chain was sequenced for a study of blood T cells in healthy people across ages. The second PCR ran about 6 to 12 cycles with a sample-barcoded 5' primer and J-beta primers. TCRdb itself ran the 5' RACE reads through MiXCR, one entry per CDR3 protein. The sample holds approximately 690,000 distinct CDR3 sequences, roughly three fifths seen once. Points from the study as a whole: Age advanced and TCR beta diversity per million T cells fell, roughly linearly.

Trimming removed 4 bases from V and 5 bases from J; junction bases left unmatched: 7. The CDR3 spans 15 residues. Per germline, CDR1 MNHEY and CDR2 SMNVEV (reference sequence). As to this clonotype: Its antigen is unidentified.

This receptor was taken from a man aged 55 to 69 in good health. This chain joins TRBV27 and TRBJ2-3; TRBD1 aligns across 9 bases. The sample comprised blood. CDR3 amino acids: CASSSPGQGIDTQYF. CDR3 bases: TGTGCCAGCAGTTCTCCGGGACAGGGTATAGATACGCAGTATTTT.